This TCR beta chain originates from a study of blood T cell repertoires in COVID-19. Original methodology: Quantification of nucleated cells was approximated via reference gene primer amplification. This table comes from immunoSEQ multiplex PCR, and its TCRdb copy is limited to in-frame clones, with some not included. Clonal size and the V and J genes are those of that table, whereas D and trimming came from the DNA. Of fewer than 350,000 clones in the sample, about 89% are singletons; the top ten hold about 5%. The CDR3 sequence is 14 residues long. Trimming left V 9 bases short and J 7 bases short, with 16 bases between. Germline CDR1 reads MNHEY; CDR2 reads SVGAGI.

Sequencing was carried out using PBMCs or T cells enriched from blood (not recorded which). This TCR came from a man aged 60 to 69 who had recovered from COVID-19. The chain is built from TRBV6-5 and TRBJ1-6; possible D gene TRBD1, 5 bases. The CDR3 nucleotides are TGTGCCAGTACGACAGCGGGGAGCAATTCACCCCTCCACTTT. Its translation: CASTTAGSNSPLHF.